This T cell receptor beta chain emerged from a study of blood T cell repertoires in COVID-19. The CDR3 is 15 residues long. Germline CDR1 is MDHEN and CDR2 is SYDVKM. V gave up 3 bases and J gave up 6 bases; unmatched junction bases: 8. Authors' methods: Nucleated cell number was recorded as an estimate derived from reference gene primer amplification. Only in-frame clones appear in the TCRdb table, and some are missing; sequencing was by immunoSEQ multiplex PCR. That table supplies the V and J calls and clone size; D and trimming were determined from the DNA. The table records 320,000 or so clones, around 90% of them present only once.

Sequencing used PBMCs or T cells enriched from blood (not recorded which). The chain joins TRBV28 to TRBJ1-3; TRBD1 aligns across 7 bases. The source is a man aged 60 to 75 who had recovered from COVID-19. CDR3 coding DNA: TGTGCCAGCAGTTTCCGAGACAGGGACCAAAACACCATATATTTT. Translating it yields CASSFRDRDQNTIYF.